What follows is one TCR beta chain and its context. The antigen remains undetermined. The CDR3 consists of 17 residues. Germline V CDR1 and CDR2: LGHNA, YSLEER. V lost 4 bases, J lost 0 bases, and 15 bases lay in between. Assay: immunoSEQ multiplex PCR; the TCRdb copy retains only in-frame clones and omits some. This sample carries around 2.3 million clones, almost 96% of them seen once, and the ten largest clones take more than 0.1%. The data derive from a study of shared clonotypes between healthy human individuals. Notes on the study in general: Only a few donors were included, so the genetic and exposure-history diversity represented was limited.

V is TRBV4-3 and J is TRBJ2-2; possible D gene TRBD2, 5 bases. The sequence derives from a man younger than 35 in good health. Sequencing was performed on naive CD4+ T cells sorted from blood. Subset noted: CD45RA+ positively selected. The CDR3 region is CASSPSDWVANTGELFF. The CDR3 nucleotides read TGCGCCAGCAGCCCATCGGACTGGGTAGCGAACACCGGGGAGCTGTTTTTT.